This TCR beta chain was observed in a study of a mutant IDH1 vaccine in newly diagnosed glioma. In the case of this clone: Its antigen remains unidentified.

Time point: week 5, during vaccination. The study gave 300 ug of mutant IDH1 20-mer peptide per vaccine dose, with topical imiquimod. Repertoires were generated with immunoSEQ multiplex PCR, while TCRdb's copy carries only in-frame clones and drops some. This table has approximately 50,000 clones, about three quarters appearing once. V dropped 4 bases and J dropped 4; count of bases not matched to a gene: 9. This CDR3 comprises 15 residues. Per germline, CDR1 SGHRS and CDR2 YFSETQ. This TCR was sampled from a man aged 50-59 years with glioma. The sequences come from PBMCs, collected from a glioma patient whose treatment included an IDH1 peptide vaccine. The chain couples TRBV5-1 to TRBJ1-1, with 8 bases fitting TRBD1. CDR3 protein: CASSANRGGVTEAFF. The CDR3 DNA sequence: TGCGCCAGCAGCGCCAACAGGGGGGGAGTCACTGAAGCTTTCTTT.